Following are 21 T cell receptor beta chains from one sample sequenced in a study of blood T cell repertoires in COVID-19. Only in-frame clones appear in the TCRdb table, and some are missing; sequencing was by immunoSEQ multiplex PCR. Of some 260,000 clones detected, around 89% appear once; the ten largest clones hold roughly 9%. The sample was PBMCs or T cells enriched from blood (not recorded which). These receptors came from a man between 40 and 49 years old who had recovered from COVID-19.

The V and J genes are TRBV7-8 and TRBJ2-6; 10 nucleotides align to TRBD2. This CDR3 spans 17 amino acids. V shed 5 bases and J 0 bases; nucleotides not matched to a gene: 4. Germline CDR1 SGHVS, CDR2 FQNEAQ. CDR3 in DNA: TGTGCCAGCAGCAGATTAGCGGGAGGCTCTGGGGCCAACGTCCTGACTTTC. It specifies CASSRLAGGSGANVLTF.

The V gene is TRBV5-1, the J gene TRBJ1-3; 7 bases line up with TRBD1. The CDR3 spans 18 residues. V gave up 3 bases and J gave up 1 base; unmatched junction bases: 13. Germline values: CDR1 SGHRS, CDR2 YFSETQ. CDR3 bases: TGCGCCAGCAGCTCGAGTTCGCAGGGGGTTCTGTCTGGAAACACCATATATTTT. Amino acids: CASSSSSQGVLSGNTIYF.

This rearrangement joins TRBV2 to TRBJ1-5, with D possibly matching TRBD1 (5 bases). The CDR3 sequence is 12 residues long. Trimming stripped 6 bases from V and 5 bases from J, with 8 bases between. The V gene's germline CDR1 is SNHLY and CDR2 FYNNEI. CDR3 nucleotide sequence: TGTGCCAGCAGCGGGGGAGATCAGCCCCAGCATTTT. This encodes CASSGGDQPQHF.

The gene calls are TRBV4-3 and TRBJ1-3, with TRBD1 identical over 7 bases. V was pared by 0 bases and J by 3 bases, with 23 bases of the junction left unmatched. CDR1 is LGHNA, CDR2 YSLEER, per germline. The CDR3 runs 22 residues. The CDR3 loop is CASSQDPRRSLRDRVGGNTIYF. The CDR3 DNA is TGCGCCAGCAGCCAAGATCCCCGAAGATCACTAAGAGACAGGGTCGGTGGAAACACCATATATTTT.

The genes are TRBV27 and TRBJ1-6; D may be TRBD1 (5 bases). The CDR3 contains 15 residues. The V end lost 5 bases, the J end lost 10 bases, and 18 bases lay between the germline ends. The germline gives CDR1 MNHEY, CDR2 SMNVEV (reference sequence). CDR3 region: CASSATREVGSPLHF. CDR3 DNA: TGTGCCAGCAGTGCCACCAGGGAGGTGGGATCACCCCTCCACTTT.

This sequence joins TRBV11-2 and TRBJ1-4; no definite D call. The CDR3 contains 14 residues. CDR1 is SGHAT and CDR2 is FQNNGV in the germline V gene. The V gene lost 5 bases and the J gene lost 3 bases, with 10 bases spanning the gap. The CDR3 loop reads CASSPAMANEKLFF. The CDR3 coding sequence is TGTGCCAGCAGCCCCGCTATGGCTAATGAAAAACTGTTTTTT.

The rearrangement links TRBV6-5 to TRBJ2-3, with TRBD2 as a possible D gene (5 bases). The germline V and J ends were trimmed by 6 bases and 4 bases, with 17 bases remaining between them. Germline V gives CDR1 MNHEY, CDR2 SVGAGI. The CDR3 has 15 amino acids. The CDR3 region has the DNA TGTGCCAGCAGCCCCTTCCGGGGTACGTCAGATACGCAGTATTTT. Protein sequence: CASSPFRGTSDTQYF.

CDR3 nucleotides: TGTGCCAGCAGCCAGGCCGCGGGAACCTATGGCTACACCTTC. Translated: CASSQAAGTYGYTF. V gene TRBV3-1 (or the pseudogene TRBV3-2) combines with J gene TRBJ1-2, with D unresolved. The CDR3 totals 14 residues. Per the germline V gene, CDR1 is LGHDT and CDR2 is YNNKEL (reference sequence). The V gene lost 3 bases and the J gene lost 4 bases, with 12 bases spanning the gap.

This rearrangement joins TRBV23-1 to TRBJ2-4; possibly TRBD1 for D (5 bases). TRBV23-1 belongs to the ORF category, with a function that is uncertain. Trimming shortened V by 6 bases and J by 0 bases, and 12 bases separated the two germline ends. This CDR3 is 15 amino acids long. The DNA of the CDR3 is TGCGCCAGCAGGCCAGGGTTCCTAGCCAAAAACATTCAGTACTTC. This gives the protein CASRPGFLAKNIQYF.

This chain links TRBV10-1 with TRBJ1-1, with D tentatively TRBD1 (6 bases). The germline V gene encodes CDR1 WNHNN and CDR2 SYGVQD (reference sequence). V lost 2 bases and J lost 1, with 11 bases in between. The CDR3 spans 15 residues. This CDR3 reads CASSERGGGNTEAFF. The CDR3 nucleotides are TGCGCCAGCAGTGAGCGGGGAGGGGGGAACACTGAAGCTTTCTTT.

The chain uses TRBV29-1 and TRBJ2-3; possible D gene TRBD2, 6 bases. There are 13 residues in the CDR3. V was cut by 7 bases and J by 6 bases, with 17 bases left in between. From germline, CDR1 is SQVTM and CDR2 ANQGSEA. The CDR3 DNA follows: TGCAGCGCCGAACGGGGGACGGGGGATACGCAGTATTTT. Translated, it gives CSAERGTGDTQYF.

The V gene is TRBV28, the J gene TRBJ2-4; 9 positions match TRBD2. CDR3 length: 18 residues. Germline loops: CDR1 MDHEN, CDR2 SYDVKM. J was trimmed by 2 bases and V by 6 bases; bases with no gene match: 14. The CDR3 DNA is TGTGCCAGCAGGGGAGGGGGTCCTAGCGGGACGACCAAAAACATTCAGTACTTC. Translated, it gives CASRGGGPSGTTKNIQYF.

V is TRBV2 and J is TRBJ2-7; TRBD1 aligns across 8 bases. The CDR3 sequence is 14 residues long. Germline values: CDR1 SNHLY, CDR2 FYNNEI. Trimming took 6 bases from V and 2 from J; bases not matched to a gene: 6. The CDR3 DNA reads TGTGCCAGCAGGCCGGGACAGGAGACCTACGAGCAGTACTTC. Amino acid sequence: CASRPGQETYEQYF.

The chain has TRBV30 and TRBJ2-5; 14 positions agree with TRBD2. CDR3 size: 16 residues. Trimming cost V 1 base and J 5 bases; bases outside gene matches: 6. Per germline, CDR1 GTSNPN and CDR2 SVGIG (reference sequence). The CDR3 loop reads CAWSGLAGGPGETQYF. The CDR3 DNA reads TGTGCCTGGAGTGGACTAGCGGGGGGGCCGGGGGAGACCCAGTACTTC. Together with reference TRBV30 and TRBJ2-5, the CDR3 gives the full variable domain: SQTIHQWPATLVQPVGSPLSLECTVEGTSNPNLYWYRQAAGRGLQLLFYSVGIGQISSEVPQNLSASRPQDRQFILSSKKLLLSDSGFYLCAWSGLAGGPGETQYFGPGTRLLVL.

This sequence joins TRBV4-2 and TRBJ1-4; 10 bases align to TRBD1. V lost 1 base and J lost 7; bases outside the gene matches: 9. CDR3 size: 17 residues. Germline V CDR1 and CDR2: LGHNA, YNFKEQ. The CDR3, as DNA: TGTGCCAGCAGCCAAGCCGGGACAGGGGCAGAGGGTGAAAAACTGTTTTTT. This codes for CASSQAGTGAEGEKLFF.

The V call is TRBV2, the J call TRBJ1-1, with D tentatively TRBD1 (6 bases). This CDR3 comprises 13 residues. Trimming stripped 5 bases from V and 2 bases from J, with 9 bases between. Germline V CDR1 and CDR2: SNHLY, FYNNEI. CDR3 in DNA: TGTGCCAGCAGTCAGGGGATAAACACTGAAGCTTTCTTT. It specifies CASSQGINTEAFF.

This sequence joins TRBV7-3 and TRBJ1-1; possibly TRBD1 for D (5 bases). V lost 1 base and J 4 bases, leaving 13 bases between the germline ends. This CDR3 spans 15 amino acids. The germline CDR1 and CDR2 sequences are SGHTA and FQGTGA. The CDR3 DNA follows: TGTGCCAGCAGCTTAATCGGTGGGGGGTCCACTGAAGCTTTCTTT. It is translated as CASSLIGGGSTEAFF.

The V and J genes are TRBV9 and TRBJ2-7, with TRBD2 identical over 7 bases. Germline values: CDR1 SGDLS, CDR2 YYNGEE. This CDR3 spans 14 amino acids. J gave up 4 bases and V 5 bases, and 9 bases lay outside the gene matches. CDR3 region: CASSSAGVSYEQYF. The CDR3 DNA follows: TGTGCCAGCAGTTCGGCGGGGGTAAGTTACGAGCAGTACTTC.

CDR3 coding DNA: TGTGCCAGCAGTCGCTCCATCTTAGCGGGAAGCTCCTACAATGAGCAGTTCTTC. Amino acid sequence: CASSRSILAGSSYNEQFF. This chain uses TRBV6-6 with TRBJ2-1, with 8 nucleotides matching TRBD2. The CDR3 has 18 amino acids. With V trimmed by 5 bases and J by 0 bases, 12 bases remained unmatched. The germline gives CDR1 MNHNY, CDR2 SVGAGI (reference sequence).

The chain uses TRBV4-1 and TRBJ2-3; D perhaps matches TRBD1 (5 bases). Germline V gene data show CDR1 as MGHRA and CDR2 as YSYEKL. CDR3 length: 13 residues. V was trimmed by 3 bases and J by 9 bases, leaving 13 bases between them. The CDR3 DNA sequence: TGCGCCAGCAGCCAGTCCACAGGTCTGACGCAGTATTTT. This gives the protein CASSQSTGLTQYF.

The chain is built from TRBV5-1 and TRBJ2-7, with a possible D match to TRBD2 (5 bases). This CDR3 is built from 12 residues. V lost 5 bases and J 3 bases, leaving 9 bases between the germline ends. CDR1 and CDR2 (germline): SGHRS, YFSETQ. In nucleotides, the CDR3 is TGCGCCAGCAGTCCGGACTTCTACGAGCAGTACTTC. Encoded protein: CASSPDFYEQYF.